This is a list of T cell receptor beta chains from one sample in a study of lymphopenia after photon versus proton radiotherapy. Data came from immunoSEQ multiplex PCR; TCRdb stores just in-frame clones and leaves some out. The sample has roughly 17,000 clones, about 92% seen once. The source was peripheral blood, collected from a patient treated with photon-based radiotherapy. All receptors derive from a woman between 40 and 55 years old with cholangiocarcinoma. CDR3s include the opening cysteine and the closing phenylalanine or tryptophan. Each record gives: clone size, D gene, V gene, J gene, CDR3 DNA, CDR3 protein. The D gene is left open where the match is weak. Only some rows state a clone size, as once, few, many or a class for expanded clones.

.,.,TRBV9,TRBJ1-4,TGTGCCAGCAGCGTGGGAGACCGCCTTATTGCAACTAATGAAAAACTGTTTTTT,CASSVGDRLIATNEKLFF
.,.,TRBV7-9,TRBJ2-1,TGTGCCAGCAGCTTAATAAGCGGCGCCAACAATGAGCAGTTCTTC,CASSLISGANNEQFF
.,.,TRBV19,TRBJ2-2,TGTGCCAGTAGTAACCGACACGTTGAGAACACCGGGGAGCTGTTTTTT,CASSNRHVENTGELFF
.,.,TRBV14,TRBJ1-6,TGTGCCAGCAGCCAAGAGGCTCGTGATTCACCCCTCCACTTT,CASSQEARDSPLHF
.,.,TRBV30,TRBJ2-2,TGTGCCTGGAGTAGGGGGGCGGGATCCTCCACCGGGGAGCTGTTTTTT,CAWSRGAGSSTGELFF
.,.,TRBV29-1,TRBJ2-5,TGCAGCGTCGACAGGCTGGAGACCCAGTACTTC,CSVDRLETQYF
.,TRBD1,TRBV4-3,TRBJ1-2,TGCGCCAGCAGCCACCCGGACAGGGAGAGGGGCTACACCTTC,CASSHPDRERGYTF
.,.,TRBV5-5,TRBJ1-2,TGTGCCAGCAGCTTACAGGGTTCGGGTGGCTACACCTTC,CASSLQGSGGYTF
.,.,TRBV19,TRBJ1-1,TGTGCCAGTATTCTTACTGCCCCATCCGGGACGTCGAACACTGAAGCTTTCTTT,CASILTAPSGTSNTEAFF
once,.,TRBV5-6,TRBJ2-1,TGTGCCAGCAGCTTCTACACAGACCGGGACATAACCTACAATGAGCAGTTCTTC,CASSFYTDRDITYNEQFF
.,.,TRBV7-8,TRBJ2-7,TGTGCCAGCAGCTTAGATGGGCTCTTTTCCTACGAGCAGTACTTC,CASSLDGLFSYEQYF
.,.,TRBV9,TRBJ2-3,TGTGCCAGCAGCCCAGTGGGCGGGCTGACTAGCACAGATACGCAGTATTTT,CASSPVGGLTSTDTQYF
.,TRBD2,TRBV7-3,TRBJ2-3,TGTGCCAGCAGCCCAACGGGGGGGCGAACAGATACGCAGTATTTT,CASSPTGGRTDTQYF
.,TRBD1,TRBV4-1,TRBJ1-5,TGCGCCAGCAGCCTGGGACAGGCCATAGAGGGGCCCCAGCATTTT,CASSLGQAIEGPQHF
.,.,TRBV28,TRBJ1-3,TGTGCCAGCAGCCGGGGCTTGTTCGGAAACACCATATATTTT,CASSRGLFGNTIYF
.,.,TRBV6-1,TRBJ1-1,TGTGCCAGCAGTGATCCCATTTTGAACACTGAAGCTTTCTTT,CASSDPILNTEAFF
.,TRBD2,TRBV30,TRBJ2-3,TGTGCCTGGGGACTAGCGGTACATACAGATACGCAGTATTTT,CAWGLAVHTDTQYF
.,.,TRBV7-2,TRBJ2-3,TGTGCCAGCAGCTTAGTTGGCGGGATTAGCACAGATACGCAGTATTTT,CASSLVGGISTDTQYF
.,.,TRBV9,TRBJ1-6,TGTGCCAGCAGCGCCACAGGGAACTTCAATTCACCCCTCCACTTT,CASSATGNFNSPLHF
.,.,TRBV27,TRBJ2-1,TGTGCCAGCAGTCCCTCGTTGCGGCACTCCTACAATGAGCAGTTCTTC,CASSPSLRHSYNEQFF
.,.,TRBV13,TRBJ1-3,TGTGCCAGCAGCTCCCTACCCTCTGGAAACACCATATATTTT,CASSSLPSGNTIYF
once,.,TRBV19,TRBJ2-1,TGTGCCAGTAGTTTAACTCAGGGGTACGAGCAGTTCTTC,CASSLTQGYEQFF
.,TRBD1,TRBV7-6,TRBJ2-7,TGTGCCAGCAGCTTGGACAGGGAAGTGGACGAGCAGTACTTC,CASSLDREVDEQYF
.,.,TRBV28,TRBJ2-1,TGTGCCAGCAGTTTAGCCCTAGTCTCGAATGAGCAGTTCTTC,CASSLALVSNEQFF
.,.,TRBV2,TRBJ1-5,TGTGCCAGCAGCGCCGAAAAGGACGGGCAGCCCCAGCATTTT,CASSAEKDGQPQHF
.,.,TRBV5-1,TRBJ1-1,TGCGCCAGCAGCTTGGAGCTCGTTGGGACGACTGAAGCTTTCTTT,CASSLELVGTTEAFF
.,.,TRBV7-2,TRBJ1-1,TGTGCCAGCGCCGAGGGGATGAACACTGAAGCTTTCTTT,CASAEGMNTEAFF
once,.,TRBV27,TRBJ2-1,TGTGCCAGCAGCGGCGGGACGACGGAGGCCTACAATGAGCAGTTCTTC,CASSGGTTEAYNEQFF
.,.,TRBV7-6,TRBJ2-1,TGTGCCAGCAGTCCACAGGGAACCTACAATGAGCAGTTCTTC,CASSPQGTYNEQFF
.,TRBD2,TRBV7-2,TRBJ2-7,TGTGCCAGCAGCTTAGCTGGCGGGAGTGGTGAGCAGTACTTC,CASSLAGGSGEQYF
.,.,TRBV7-9,TRBJ1-1,TGTGCCAGCAGCTTAGGGTGGACAGACACTGAAGCTTTCTTT,CASSLGWTDTEAFF
.,.,TRBV29-1,TRBJ1-4,TGCAGCGCTACGAACGGGGAAAAACTGTTTTTT,CSATNGEKLFF
.,.,TRBV11-2,TRBJ2-7,TGTGCCAGCAGCTTAGCCGGCAAGTCCTACGAGCAGTACTTC,CASSLAGKSYEQYF
.,TRBD1,TRBV11-2,TRBJ1-1,TGTGCCAGCAGCCCTGGGACAGGGAAGGACACTGAAGCTTTCTTT,CASSPGTGKDTEAFF
.,.,TRBV2,TRBJ1-2,TGTGCCAGCAAGCCGGAAAACTATGGCTACACCTTC,CASKPENYGYTF
.,.,TRBV5-4,TRBJ1-6,TGTGCCAGCAGCTTAGGACGGACTAATTCACCCCTCCACTTT,CASSLGRTNSPLHF
.,.,TRBV28,TRBJ1-5,TGTGCCAGCAGAACAGGGTTCGGTCAGCCCCAGCATTTT,CASRTGFGQPQHF
.,.,TRBV2,TRBJ2-1,TGTGCCAGCTCCAGTAGACTTGCCCATGAGCAGTTCTTC,CASSSRLAHEQFF
.,.,TRBV5-5,TRBJ1-6,TGTGCCAGCAGCCTGAGTGGATCCGCAAATTCACCCCTCCACTTT,CASSLSGSANSPLHF
.,.,TRBV12-5,TRBJ2-2,TGTGCTAGTGGTTCCCTCTTGGGCGGGGAGCTGTTTTTT,CASGSLLGGELFF
.,.,TRBV5-1,TRBJ2-1,TGCGCCAGCAGTGAAGGGGACAATGAGCAGTTCTTC,CASSEGDNEQFF
once,.,TRBV7-9,TRBJ1-1,TGTGCCAGCAGCCTGAAAAATATCGCATACACTGAAGCTTTCTTT,CASSLKNIAYTEAFF
.,TRBD2,TRBV7-8,TRBJ2-7,TGTGCCAGCAGCTTAGCGGGACTAGCCGCCTCCTTC,CASSLAGLAASF
.,TRBD1,TRBV5-1,TRBJ2-1,TGCGCCAGCAGCTCAACAGGGGGCACCTACAATGAGCAGTTCTTC,CASSSTGGTYNEQFF
.,.,TRBV5-1,TRBJ1-1,TGCGCCAGCAGCGGAGAACAGGTCTACACTGAAGCTTTCTTT,CASSGEQVYTEAFF
.,TRBD1,TRBV2,TRBJ1-2,TGTGCCAGCAGTTACGGACAGGGAGCTAACTATGGCTACACCTTC,CASSYGQGANYGYTF
.,.,TRBV7-8,TRBJ1-5,TGTGCCAGCAGCTTAGACCCAGGGGTCCCCAATCAGCCCCAGCATTTT,CASSLDPGVPNQPQHF
.,.,TRBV4-3,TRBJ1-1,TGCGCCAGCAGCCAAGACCCGAGTCCGAACACTGAAGCTTTCTTT,CASSQDPSPNTEAFF
.,.,TRBV28,TRBJ1-1,TGTGCCAGCAGTTTTAGTCCAGGGAAGAACACTGAAGCTTTCTTT,CASSFSPGKNTEAFF
.,TRBD1,TRBV10-3,TRBJ1-2,TGTGCCATCAGGGAAGGACAGGGGGAATCGGATGGCTACACCTTC,CAIREGQGESDGYTF
.,.,TRBV5-5,TRBJ1-5,TGTGCCAGCAGCTTGGGGTGGGAACAGCCCCAGCATTTT,CASSLGWEQPQHF
.,.,TRBV6-6,TRBJ1-2,TGTGCCAGCAGTCCGTCCCGGGACCGCTATGGCTACACCTTC,CASSPSRDRYGYTF
.,TRBD1,TRBV19,TRBJ2-1,TGTGCCAGTAGTATAGATCGACAGGGAAAAAATGAGCAGTTCTTC,CASSIDRQGKNEQFF